Listed here are 11 T cell receptor beta chains from one sample, sequenced in a study of blood T cell repertoires in COVID-19. Libraries were prepared by immunoSEQ multiplex PCR; TCRdb keeps only in-frame clonotypes and omits some of them. The table includes more than 90,000 clones, roughly 82% detected once. The sample consisted of peripheral blood. Receptors were obtained from a man older than 75 with acute or convalescent COVID-19.

The rearrangement joins TRBV6-2 or TRBV6-3 to TRBJ2-5; 7 bases map to TRBD2. The CDR3 is 15 residues long. The germline V gene encodes CDR1 MNHEY and CDR2 SVGEGT. Trimming removed 2 bases from V and 5 bases from J; junction bases left unmatched: 8. For the CDR3, the DNA is TGTGCCAGCAGTTACCTTAGGCAGGGAGGGGAGACCCAGTACTTC. As protein: CASSYLRQGGETQYF.

This clone was counted once. V and J are TRBV6-5 and TRBJ1-2, with 8 nucleotides matching TRBD1. Germline loops: CDR1 MNHEY, CDR2 SVGAGI. J gave up 7 bases and V 0 bases, and 10 bases lay outside the gene matches. This CDR3 comprises 16 residues. CDR3 DNA: TGTGCCAGCAGTTACTCGACCCTTGGACAGGGCTCTGGCTACACCTTC. The encoded protein is CASSYSTLGQGSGYTF.

Points on this clone: Other nucleotide sequences from this sample produce the same CDR3. The chain is built from TRBV30 and TRBJ2-7, with 14 bases matching TRBD2. The ends lost 2 bases at V and 8 bases at J; junction bases unmatched: 8. This CDR3 comprises 15 residues. From germline, CDR1 is GTSNPN and CDR2 SVGIG (reference sequence). CDR3 amino acids: CAWSPPGLAGAKQYF. In nucleotides, the CDR3 is TGTGCCTGGAGTCCCCCGGGACTAGCGGGAGCGAAGCAGTACTTC.

V usage is TRBV27 and J usage is TRBJ2-7, with 11 nucleotides matching TRBD2. After removal of 6 bases from V and 4 bases from J, the junction contained 8 bases not matched to a gene. The germline gives CDR1 MNHEY, CDR2 SMNVEV (reference sequence). CDR3 length equals 15 residues. The CDR3 is CASRALAGVSYEQYF. CDR3 in DNA: TGTGCCAGCAGAGCACTAGCGGGAGTCTCTTACGAGCAGTACTTC.

The chain has TRBV7-8 and TRBJ2-3, with D possibly being TRBD1 (5 bases). Deletions cut 5 bases from V and 7 bases from J, with 10 bases between. This CDR3 has 12 amino acids. CDR1 and CDR2 (germline): SGHVS, FQNEAQ. The CDR3 coding sequence is TGTGCCAGCAGCCCTCAGGGAAATACGCAGTATTTT. This encodes CASSPQGNTQYF.

The chain is built from TRBV23-1 and TRBJ1-1, with 8 nucleotides matching TRBD1. TRBV23-1 is known as an ORF, though its function is uncertain. V trimming: 3 bases; J trimming: 3 bases; junction bases outside the gene matches: 3. The CDR3 consists of 14 residues. The CDR3 nucleotides read TGCGCCAGCAGTCACCTGACAGGGGACACTGAAGCTTTCTTT. Encoded protein: CASSHLTGDTEAFF.

The rearrangement links TRBV5-8 to TRBJ1-4; 10 positions agree with TRBD1. Trimming at V came to 2 bases and at J to 4 bases, leaving 2 bases not matched to a gene. The CDR3 has 15 residues. Germline V lookup: CDR1 SGHTS, CDR2 YDEGEE. The CDR3 DNA sequence: TGTGCCAGCAGCTTCGGACAGGGGGATAATGAAAAACTGTTTTTT. This encodes CASSFGQGDNEKLFF. Together with reference TRBV5-8 and TRBJ1-4, the CDR3 gives the full variable domain: EAGVTQSPTHLIKTRGQQATLRCSPISGHTSVYWYQQALGLGLQFLLWYDEGEERNRGNFPPRFSGRQFPNYSSELNVNALELEDSALYLCASSFGQGDNEKLFFGSGTQLSVL.

The rearrangement joins TRBV30 to TRBJ2-7; tentatively, D is TRBD1 (5 bases). The CDR3 runs 13 residues. Germline V gene data show CDR1 as GTSNPN and CDR2 as SVGIG (reference sequence). Trimming took off 0 bases at V and 4 bases at J, with 10 bases between the two ends. Here the CDR3 reads CAWSVQAGYEQYF. The CDR3 nucleotides read TGTGCCTGGAGTGTACAGGCAGGGTACGAGCAGTACTTC.

V gene TRBV5-1 combines with J gene TRBJ2-7; 12 bases are shared with TRBD1. This CDR3 comprises 15 residues. V dropped 0 bases and J dropped 5; count of bases not matched to a gene: 3. Germline loops: CDR1 SGHRS, CDR2 YFSETQ. CDR3 sequence reads: CASSLVGQGADEQYF. The CDR3 nucleotides are TGCGCCAGCAGCTTGGTGGGACAGGGGGCCGACGAGCAGTACTTC.

This clone was detected only a few times. The CDR3 sequence: CASSPPTGWANTEAFF. In DNA, the CDR3 is TGTGCCAGCTCACCACCGACCGGCTGGGCGAACACTGAAGCTTTCTTT. V usage is TRBV18 and J usage is TRBJ1-1; D uncertain. The CDR3 sequence is 16 residues long. Trimming took 0 bases from V and 1 from J, leaving 12 bases between them. Germline V gene lookup returns CDR1 KGHSH and CDR2 LQKENI. Combining the CDR3 with reference TRBV18 and TRBJ1-1 gives the whole variable domain NAGVMQNPRHLVRRRGQEARLRCSPMKGHSHVYWYRQLPEEGLKFMVYLQKENIIDESGMPKERFSAEFPKEGPSILRIQQVVRGDSAAYFCASSPPTGWANTEAFFGQGTRLTVV.

This chain connects TRBV28 to TRBJ1-1, with TRBD1 matching 12 bases. The germline V gene encodes CDR1 MDHEN and CDR2 SYDVKM. J gave up 0 bases and V 4 bases, and 6 bases lay outside the gene matches. CDR3 length: 17 residues. DNA for the CDR3: TGTGCCAGCAGTTGGGACAGGGGGCGAAACATGAACACTGAAGCTTTCTTT. This translates into CASSWDRGRNMNTEAFF.